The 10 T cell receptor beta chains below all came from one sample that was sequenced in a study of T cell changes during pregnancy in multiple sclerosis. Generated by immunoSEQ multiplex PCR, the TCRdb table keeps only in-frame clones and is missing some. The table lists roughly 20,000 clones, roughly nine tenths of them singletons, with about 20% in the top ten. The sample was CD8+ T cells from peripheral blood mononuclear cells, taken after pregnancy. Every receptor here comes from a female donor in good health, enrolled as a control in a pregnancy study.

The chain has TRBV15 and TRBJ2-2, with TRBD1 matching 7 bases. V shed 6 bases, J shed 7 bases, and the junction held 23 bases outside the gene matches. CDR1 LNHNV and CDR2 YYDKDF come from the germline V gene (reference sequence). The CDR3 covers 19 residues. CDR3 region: CATRESPGLPGQLGGELFF. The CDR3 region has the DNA TGTGCCACCAGAGAAAGTCCAGGACTTCCGGGACAGCTTGGCGGGGAGCTGTTTTTT.

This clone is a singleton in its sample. The CDR3 sequence: CASRGGAQYNEQFF. As DNA, the CDR3 is TGTGCCAGCAGGGGCGGGGCCCAATACAATGAGCAGTTCTTC. V is TRBV6-6 and J is TRBJ2-1, with a tentative D call TRBD2 (6 bases). Deletions cut 6 bases from V and 4 bases from J, with 13 bases between. This CDR3 spans 14 amino acids. Germline values: CDR1 MNHNY, CDR2 SVGAGI (reference sequence).

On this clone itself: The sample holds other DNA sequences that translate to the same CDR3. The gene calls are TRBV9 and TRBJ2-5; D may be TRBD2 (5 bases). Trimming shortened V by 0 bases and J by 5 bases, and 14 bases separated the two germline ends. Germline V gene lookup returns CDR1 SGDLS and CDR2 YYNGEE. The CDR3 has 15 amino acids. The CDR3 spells CASSVAGLAEETQYF. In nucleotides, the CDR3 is TGTGCCAGCAGCGTAGCCGGGCTAGCCGAGGAGACCCAGTACTTC.

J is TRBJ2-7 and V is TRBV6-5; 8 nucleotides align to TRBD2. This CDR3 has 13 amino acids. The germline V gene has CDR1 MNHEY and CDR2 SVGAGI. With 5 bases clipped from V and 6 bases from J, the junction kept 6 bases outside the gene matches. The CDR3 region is CASSPGGTSEQYF. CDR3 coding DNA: TGTGCCAGCAGTCCCGGCGGGACTAGCGAGCAGTACTTC.

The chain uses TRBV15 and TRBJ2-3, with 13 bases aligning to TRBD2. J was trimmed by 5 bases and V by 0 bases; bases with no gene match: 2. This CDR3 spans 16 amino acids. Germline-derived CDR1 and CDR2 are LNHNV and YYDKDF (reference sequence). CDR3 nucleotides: TGTGCCACCAGCAGAGAGCGGACTAGCGGGAGAGATACGCAGTATTTT. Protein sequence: CATSRERTSGRDTQYF.

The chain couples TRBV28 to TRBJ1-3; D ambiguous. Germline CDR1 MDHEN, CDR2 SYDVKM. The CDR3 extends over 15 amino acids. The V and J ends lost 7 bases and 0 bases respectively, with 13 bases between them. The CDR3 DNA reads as TGTGCCAGCACCGAAGCTCTCCTCTCTGGAAACACCATATATTTT. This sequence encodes CASTEALLSGNTIYF.

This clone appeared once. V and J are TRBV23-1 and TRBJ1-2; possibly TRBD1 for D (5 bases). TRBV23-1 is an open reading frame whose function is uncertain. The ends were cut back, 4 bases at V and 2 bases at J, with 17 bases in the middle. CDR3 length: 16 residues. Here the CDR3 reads CASSRDPGFRNYGYTF. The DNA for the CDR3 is TGCGCCAGCAGTCGCGATCCAGGGTTTAGGAACTATGGCTACACCTTC.

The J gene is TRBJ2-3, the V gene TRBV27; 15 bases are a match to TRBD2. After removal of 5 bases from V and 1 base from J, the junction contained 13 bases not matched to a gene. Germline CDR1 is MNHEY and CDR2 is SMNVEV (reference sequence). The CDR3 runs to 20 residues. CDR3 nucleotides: TGTGCCAGCAGTCACTTAGGGCAGGGACTAGCGGGAGGCCGCACAGATACGCAGTATTTT. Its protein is CASSHLGQGLAGGRTDTQYF.

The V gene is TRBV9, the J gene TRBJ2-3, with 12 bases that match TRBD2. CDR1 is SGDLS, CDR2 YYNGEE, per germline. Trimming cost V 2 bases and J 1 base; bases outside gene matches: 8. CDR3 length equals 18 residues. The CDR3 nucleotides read TGTGCCAGCAGCGTTAGTGGGACTAGCGGGCCCGGCACAGATACGCAGTATTTT. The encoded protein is CASSVSGTSGPGTDTQYF.

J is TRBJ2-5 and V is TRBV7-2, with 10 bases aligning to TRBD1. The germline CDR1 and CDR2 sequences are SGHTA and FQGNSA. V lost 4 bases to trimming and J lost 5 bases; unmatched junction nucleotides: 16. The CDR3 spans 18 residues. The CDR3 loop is CASSSLFPDRGRDETQYF. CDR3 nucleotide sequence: TGTGCCAGCAGCTCTCTATTCCCAGACAGGGGGCGAGATGAGACCCAGTACTTC.